The TCR beta chain described here comes from a study of T cell changes during pregnancy in multiple sclerosis (dated by TCRdb to between 2018 and 2021). Study-wide context: The study looked at changes in the T cell repertoire across pregnancy in women with multiple sclerosis.

To prepare the library, the immunoSEQ multiplex PCR assay was applied. TCRdb holds this immuneACCESS table with in-frame rearrangements only. Some clones are missing; in checked studies, unresolved V genes explain under half, and the rest has no known cause. For this sample there are about 59,000 clones; around nine tenths appear just once. The ten largest clones capture about 5.4% of the sample. Measured from the cysteine to the phenylalanine, the CDR3 is 13 residues long. Only the CDR3 portion is preserved as DNA: 39 bases, with reading frame beginning at the first base. V and J lose 6 bases and 2 bases, and a span of 11 bases separates them. The germline V gene (reference sequence) sets CDR1 to SGHAT and CDR2 to FQDESV. Comments on this clone: The antigen it recognizes is unknown. No much larger clone exists at a distance of one base, and base qualities are not known.

This chain joins TRBV11-1 to TRBJ2-7; no D gene can be assigned with confidence. The specimen was peripheral blood from another person, used as feeder cells. This clonotype originated in a human donor whose cells served as feeder cells for cultures in a pregnancy study. CDR3 region: CASRDHGPYEQYF. The DNA sequence reads TGTGCCAGCAGAGACCATGGCCCCTACGAGCAGTACTTC.